These 10 T cell receptor beta chains were all obtained from the same sample, sequenced in a study of shared clonotypes between healthy human individuals. Sequencing was performed with immunoSEQ multiplex PCR; in TCRdb, only in-frame clones are kept and a portion is missing. The table includes hundreds of thousands of clones, roughly 96% detected once. Naive CD8 isolation took CD45RO-negative cells positively selected for CCR7 and excluded terminally differentiated effector memory CD45RA+ cells. Sequencing was carried out using naive CD8+ T cells sorted from blood. These receptor sequences come from a man younger than 45 in good health.

Concerning this clone: Because the CDR3's place on the DNA is in doubt, the DNA is left out and the CDR3 is given as listed by TCRdb. The gene calls are TRBV21-1 and TRBJ1-1. TRBV21-1 represents a pseudogene. The CDR3 has 15 residues if both end residues are counted. The CDR3 is CASVGTGNEDTEAFF.

This clone was seen a single time. The V call is TRBV5-1, the J call TRBJ2-7; D gene uncertain. Germline-derived CDR1 and CDR2 are SGHRS and YFSETQ. V was shortened by 0 bases and J by 0 bases, with 10 bases between the two germline ends. The CDR3 has 15 residues. CDR3 bases: TGCGCCAGCAGCTTGGCAGTCGCTAACTCCTACGAGCAGTACTTC. Translated: CASSLAVANSYEQYF. The full variable domain, its missing parts supplied by reference TRBV5-1 and TRBJ2-7, is KAGVTQTPRYLIKTRGQQVTLSCSPISGHRSVSWYQQTPGQGLQFLFEYFSETQRNKGNFPGRFSGRQFSNSRSEMNVSTLELGDSALYLCASSLAVANSYEQYFGPGTRLTVT.

This clone occurred once. The chain joins TRBV15 to TRBJ2-3; 11 positions match TRBD1. In germline, CDR1 is LNHNV, CDR2 YYDKDF (reference sequence). The CDR3 length is 15 residues. V lost 5 bases and J lost 3; bases outside the gene matches: 4. The CDR3 DNA reads TGTGCCACCAGCCGCCGGGACAGGGGGACAGATACGCAGTATTTT. Translated: CATSRRDRGTDTQYF. Supplemented by reference TRBV15 and TRBJ2-3, the full variable domain reads DAMVIQNPRYQVTQFGKPVTLSCSQTLNHNVMYWYQQKSSQAPKLLFHYYDKDFNNEADTPDNFQSRRPNTSFCFLDIRSPGLGDTAMYLCATSRRDRGTDTQYFGPGTRLTVL.

The chain recombines TRBV28 with TRBJ1-4; 9 bases are shared with TRBD1. V trimming: 6 bases; J trimming: 8 bases; junction bases outside the gene matches: 16. CDR1 and CDR2 (germline): MDHEN, SYDVKM. The CDR3 consists of 17 residues. The CDR3 coding sequence is TGTGCCAGCAGATCTTTCGTAAAGGGACAGGGAAGAGAAAAACTGTTTTTT. Protein: CASRSFVKGQGREKLFF. The full variable domain, completed using reference TRBV28 and TRBJ1-4, is DVKVTQSSRYLVKRTGEKVFLECVQDMDHENMFWYRQDPGLGLRLIYFSYDVKMKEKGDIPEGYSVSREKKERFSLILESASTNQTSMYLCASRSFVKGQGREKLFFGSGTQLSVL.

The CDR3 protein is CASSQRGGSSGEQYF. CDR3 sequence (DNA): TGTGCCAGCTCACAGCGTGGCGGGAGCTCCGGCGAGCAGTACTTC. This chain links TRBV18 with TRBJ2-7; TRBD2 agrees at 7 bases. V dropped 4 bases and J dropped 6; count of bases not matched to a gene: 12. This CDR3 contains 15 residues. Germline CDR1 reads KGHSH; CDR2 reads LQKENI.

The V gene is TRBV7-2, the J gene TRBJ2-5, with D perhaps matching TRBD1 (6 bases). Trimming left V 1 base short and J 5 bases short, with 14 bases between. The CDR3 runs 15 residues. The germline V gene encodes CDR1 SGHTA and CDR2 FQGNSA. The CDR3 DNA reads as TGTGCCAGCAGCTTAGGTTCCGGGACATGGGAGACCCAGTACTTC. This codes for CASSLGSGTWETQYF.

The chain combines TRBV7-9 with TRBJ1-3; TRBD1 aligns across 7 bases. The V gene end was trimmed by 4 bases and the J gene end by 1 base; junction bases not matched to a gene: 16. This CDR3 comprises 19 residues. Germline-derived CDR1 and CDR2 are SEHNR and FQNEAQ (reference sequence). CDR3 amino acids: CASSSERSRDRISGNTIYF. CDR3 nucleotides: TGTGCCAGCAGCTCCGAAAGATCCAGGGACAGAATTTCTGGAAACACCATATATTTT.

The rearrangement uses TRBV7-9 and TRBJ2-7; 9 bases agree with TRBD1. J lost 2 bases, V lost 5 bases, and 4 bases had no gene match. This CDR3 comprises 14 residues. The V gene's germline CDR1 is SEHNR and CDR2 FQNEAQ (reference sequence). The CDR3 loop is CASSNTGGPYEQYF. The CDR3 DNA follows: TGTGCCAGCAGCAATACAGGGGGCCCCTACGAGCAGTACTTC.

The chain links TRBV29-1 to TRBJ2-7; maybe TRBD1 (6 bases). Germline CDR1 is SQVTM and CDR2 is ANQGSEA. With 1 base removed from V and 6 bases from J, the gap between germline ends came to 13 bases. The CDR3 consists of 13 residues. The CDR3 here is CSVEVPWGREQYF. CDR3 sequence (DNA): TGCAGCGTTGAAGTCCCATGGGGGCGCGAGCAGTACTTC.

The chain joins TRBV19 to TRBJ2-3; D is undetermined. The CDR3 has 15 amino acids. Germline-derived CDR1 and CDR2 are LNHDA and SQIVND (reference sequence). V lost 3 bases, J lost 2 bases, and 12 bases lay in between. The CDR3 here is CASSIQVGFTDTQYF. The CDR3 coding sequence is TGTGCCAGTAGTATCCAGGTAGGATTCACAGATACGCAGTATTTT.